This entry is about one T cell receptor (beta chain). Antigen: not known. TCRdb reprocessed the reads via MiXCR and lists one record per CDR3 protein. The top ten clones hold roughly 12% of a sample with hundreds of thousands of distinct CDR3 sequences, around a third of them seen once. In germline, CDR1 is SGHNT, CDR2 YENEEA. The CDR3 consists of 16 residues. V was clipped by 4 bases and J by 0 bases; unmatched bases: 1. These data come from a study of T cell repertoires in cytomegalovirus infection. Study overall: Used in the study were CMV epitopes, some recently identified and HLA-C-restricted, others well-studied and HLA-B-restricted.

V usage is TRBV11-3 and J usage is TRBJ2-5; the match to TRBD2 covers 14 bases. This TCR was sampled from a human donor in good health (CMV status not recorded). Some clones in this sample may be carry-over from other donors' samples. Source: cultured CD8+ T cells from PBMCs, taken from culture after CMV antigen stimulation. The CDR3 bases are TGTGCCAGCAGCTCGGGACTAGCGGGGGACCAAGAGACCCAGTACTTC. Residues: CASSSGLAGDQETQYF.